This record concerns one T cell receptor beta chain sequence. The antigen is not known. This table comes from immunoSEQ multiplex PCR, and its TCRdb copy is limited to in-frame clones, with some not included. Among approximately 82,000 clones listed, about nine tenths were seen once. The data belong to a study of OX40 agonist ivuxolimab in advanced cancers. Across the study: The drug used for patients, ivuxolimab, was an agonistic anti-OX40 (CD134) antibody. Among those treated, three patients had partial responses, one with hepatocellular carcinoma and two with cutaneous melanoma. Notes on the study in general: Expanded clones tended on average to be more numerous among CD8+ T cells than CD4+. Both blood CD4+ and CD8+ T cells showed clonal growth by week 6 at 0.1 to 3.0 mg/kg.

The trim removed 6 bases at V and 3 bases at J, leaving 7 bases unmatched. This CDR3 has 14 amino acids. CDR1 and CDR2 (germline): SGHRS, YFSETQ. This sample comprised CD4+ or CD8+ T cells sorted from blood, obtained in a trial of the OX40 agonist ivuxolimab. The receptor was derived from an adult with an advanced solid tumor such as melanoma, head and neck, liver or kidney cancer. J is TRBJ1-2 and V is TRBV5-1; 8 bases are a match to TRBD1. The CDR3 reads CASTLTGEDYGYTF. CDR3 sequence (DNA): TGCGCCAGCACCCTGACAGGGGAGGACTATGGCTACACCTTC.